This T cell receptor beta chain was profiled in a study of CD8 T cells in ankylosing spondylitis. Findings and caveats of the study: What seemed typical of ankylosing spondylitis blood was a TCR beta motif built from roughly 8 highly homologous variants. CD8+ by phenotype, disease-linked clones were relatively rare in peripheral blood.

The CDR3 consists of 15 residues. Trimming stripped 4 bases from V and 1 base from J, with 12 bases between. Germline CDR1 LNHNV, CDR2 YYDKDF (reference sequence). One entry per CDR3 protein results from TCRdb running MiXCR on the 5' RACE reads. Of almost 400,000 distinct CDR3 sequences listed, about a fifth are singletons. This clonotype was counted a single time. What it binds is not known. The clonotype originates from a male donor with ankylosing spondylitis. The chain has TRBV15 and TRBJ2-3; D unclear. Input material: blood, either unsorted or a sorted T cell fraction (not recorded which). The CDR3 reads CATSKRLPGTDTQYF. The CDR3 DNA sequence: TGTGCCACCAGCAAACGACTCCCTGGCACAGATACGCAGTATTTT. The complete variable domain, with remaining parts taken from reference TRBV15 and TRBJ2-3, reads DAMVIQNPRYQVTQFGKPVTLSCSQTLNHNVMYWYQQKSSQAPKLLFHYYDKDFNNEADTPDNFQSRRPNTSFCFLDIRSPGLGDTAMYLCATSKRLPGTDTQYFGPGTRLTVL.